These 7 T cell receptor beta chains share one sample of origin, sequenced in a study of blood T cell repertoires in COVID-19. The method was immunoSEQ multiplex PCR; TCRdb's version includes in-frame clones alone and lacks a portion of them. This sample yields under 500,000 clones, of which roughly nine tenths are seen a single time; about 2% belongs to the top ten. Source material: PBMCs or T cells enriched from blood (not recorded which). The receptors shown here come from a woman younger than 35 with acute COVID-19.

This rearrangement joins TRBV5-1 to TRBJ1-2; D possibly corresponds to TRBD1 (5 bases). V gave up 0 bases and J gave up 4 bases, with 16 bases separating them. The CDR3 consists of 16 residues. Germline lookup yields CDR1 SGHRS and CDR2 YFSETQ. The CDR3 DNA sequence: TGCGCCAGCAGCTTGGGGGTTGGAGGGGACCTCTATGGCTACACCTTC. Its protein product is CASSLGVGGDLYGYTF.

The rearrangement links TRBV6-2 or TRBV6-3 to TRBJ2-4, with 8 bases fitting TRBD1. The germline V gene has CDR1 MNHEY and CDR2 SVGEGT. There are 16 residues in the CDR3. With V trimmed by 2 bases and J by 1 base, 4 bases remained unmatched. This CDR3 is CASSYDRDRAKNIQYF. The CDR3, as DNA: TGTGCCAGCAGTTACGACAGGGACAGGGCCAAAAACATTCAGTACTTC.

The chain recombines TRBV30 with TRBJ2-3, with 7 bases identical to TRBD1. Trimming took 0 bases from V and 2 from J; bases not matched to a gene: 8. Germline CDR1 GTSNPN, CDR2 SVGIG (reference sequence). The CDR3 contains 16 residues. The CDR3 reads CAWSVRNRGDTDTQYF. In DNA form, the CDR3 reads TGTGCCTGGAGTGTGAGGAACAGGGGAGACACAGATACGCAGTATTTT.

This clone was found a few times. The chain links TRBV6-5 to TRBJ1-5; D is perhaps TRBD1 (5 bases). The CDR3 sequence is 14 residues long. CDR1 and CDR2 from the germline V gene are MNHEY and SVGAGI. The ends were cut back, 4 bases at V and 5 bases at J, with 12 bases in the middle. This chain's CDR3 is CASSLDSPHQPQHF. The CDR3 DNA reads as TGTGCCAGCAGTTTAGACAGCCCCCATCAGCCCCAGCATTTT.

The CDR3 nucleotides read TGTGCCAGCAGCGCTCTAGCGGAAGAGACCCAGTACTTC. Residues: CASSALAEETQYF. The chain has TRBV9 and TRBJ2-5; 7 positions match TRBD2. CDR3 length: 13 amino acids. CDR1 and CDR2 (germline): SGDLS, YYNGEE. The trim removed 3 bases at V and 3 bases at J, leaving 2 bases unmatched.

The chain links TRBV3-1 (or the pseudogene TRBV3-2) to TRBJ1-2; D is unresolved. CDR1 and CDR2 (germline): LGHDT, YNNKEL (reference sequence). The V end lost 0 bases, the J end lost 5 bases, and 16 bases lay between the germline ends. The CDR3 has 16 amino acids. The CDR3: CASSQERPGLKYGYTF. CDR3 DNA sequence: TGTGCCAGCAGCCAAGAAAGACCTGGACTGAAATATGGCTACACCTTC.

V is TRBV2 and J is TRBJ1-4, with a possible D match to TRBD1 (5 bases). Germline CDR1 is SNHLY and CDR2 is FYNNEI. V shed 1 base and J shed 7 bases, with 13 bases lying between them. The CDR3 length is 15 residues. CDR3 region: CASSEVGREGEKLFF. CDR3 coding DNA: TGTGCCAGCAGTGAAGTGGGCAGGGAAGGTGAAAAACTGTTTTTT.